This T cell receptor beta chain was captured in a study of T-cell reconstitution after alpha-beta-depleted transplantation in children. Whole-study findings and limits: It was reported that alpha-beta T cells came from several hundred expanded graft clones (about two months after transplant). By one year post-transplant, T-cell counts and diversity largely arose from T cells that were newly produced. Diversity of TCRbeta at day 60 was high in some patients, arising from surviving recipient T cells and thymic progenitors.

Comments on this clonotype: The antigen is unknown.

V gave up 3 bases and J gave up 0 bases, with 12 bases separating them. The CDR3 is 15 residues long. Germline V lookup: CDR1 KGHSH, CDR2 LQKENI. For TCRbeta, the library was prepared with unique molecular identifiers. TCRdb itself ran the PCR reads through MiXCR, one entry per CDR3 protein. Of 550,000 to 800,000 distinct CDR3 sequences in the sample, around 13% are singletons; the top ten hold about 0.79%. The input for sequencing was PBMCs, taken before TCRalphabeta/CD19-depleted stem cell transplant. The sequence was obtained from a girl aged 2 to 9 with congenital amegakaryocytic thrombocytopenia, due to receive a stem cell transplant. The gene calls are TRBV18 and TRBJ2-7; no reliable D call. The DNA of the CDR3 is TGTGCCAGCTCACCTAGCAGGCGGAACTCCTACGAGCAGTACTTC. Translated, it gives CASSPSRRNSYEQYF.